This entry lists 19 T cell receptor beta chains sequenced from one sample in a study of blood T cells in healthy people across ages. The second PCR ran about 6 to 12 cycles with a sample-barcoded 5' primer and J-beta primers. Each CDR3 protein gets one entry after TCRdb re-called the 5' RACE reads with MiXCR. The sample records roughly 1,300,000 distinct CDR3 sequences, 59% being singletons. Sequencing was performed on blood. The receptor source for this set is a man younger than 35 in good health.

The V call is TRBV6-5, the J call TRBJ2-4; tentatively, D is TRBD1 or TRBD2 (5 bases each). The J call may be faulty, since TRBJ2-7 better matches the DNA end. This CDR3 spans 18 amino acids. The germline gives CDR1 MNHEY, CDR2 SVGAGI. The CDR3 region is CASSYGQSLLRGVYEQYF. CDR3 DNA sequence: TGTGCCAGCAGTTACGGGCAGTCGCTCCTACGAGGGGTGTACGAGCAGTACTTC.

This clonotype was counted only a few times. The rearrangement joins TRBV4-3 to TRBJ2-1; 7 positions match TRBD2. This CDR3 is built from 16 residues. V lost 3 bases to trimming and J lost 0 bases; unmatched junction nucleotides: 5. Per the germline V gene, CDR1 is LGHNA and CDR2 is YSLEER. The CDR3 DNA reads as TGCGCCAGCAGCCACCAGAGCGGGGTCTCCTACAATGAGCAGTTCTTC. This translates into CASSHQSGVSYNEQFF.

This clonotype occurred once. The rearrangement joins TRBV2 to TRBJ2-7, with TRBD2 matching 11 bases. Germline V lookup: CDR1 SNHLY, CDR2 FYNNEI. The CDR3 extends over 18 amino acids. Trimming at V came to 8 bases and at J to 3 bases, leaving 18 bases not matched to a gene. The CDR3 region has the DNA TGTGCCAGCGGGTTATCGACTAGCGGGGTTAAAAGGATCTACGAGCAGTACTTC. Translating gives CASGLSTSGVKRIYEQYF. The full variable domain, its missing parts supplied by reference TRBV2 and TRBJ2-7, is EPEVTQTPSHQVTQMGQEVILRCVPISNHLYFYWYRQILGQKVEFLVSFYNNEISEKSEIFDDQFSVERPDGSNFTLKIRSTKLEDSAMYFCASGLSTSGVKRIYEQYFGPGTRLTVT.

This chain joins TRBV27 and TRBJ2-3, with D unresolved. In germline, CDR1 is MNHEY, CDR2 SMNVEV (reference sequence). Trimming left V 9 bases short and J 1 base short, with 20 bases between. The length of the CDR3 is 16 residues. CDR3 nucleotide sequence: TGTGCCAGTAGTCCCCAGACACCCAGTGGCACAGATACGCAGTATTTT. It codes for CASSPQTPSGTDTQYF.

The chain links TRBV7-2 to TRBJ1-5; 7 nucleotides match TRBD1. This CDR3 has 15 amino acids. Per the germline V gene, CDR1 is SGHTA and CDR2 is FQGNSA. Trimming cost V 0 bases and J 3 bases; bases outside gene matches: 2. CDR3: CASSLAGGLNQPQHF. In DNA form, the CDR3 reads TGTGCCAGCAGCTTAGCAGGGGGCCTCAATCAGCCCCAGCATTTT.

The chain recombines TRBV4-2 with TRBJ2-3, with 9 bases fitting TRBD2. After removal of 6 bases from V and 4 bases from J, the junction contained 17 bases not matched to a gene. CDR1 and CDR2 from the germline V gene are LGHNA and YNFKEQ. CDR3 length: 18 amino acids. CDR3 in amino acids: CASRPTGMAGGSADTQYF. The DNA for the CDR3 is TGTGCCAGCAGACCGACAGGGATGGCGGGAGGGTCGGCAGATACGCAGTATTTT.

The chain uses TRBV18 and TRBJ2-5, with D possibly matching TRBD2 (5 bases). V was cut by 5 bases and J by 4 bases, with 14 bases left in between. The CDR3 has 14 residues. Germline CDR1 reads KGHSH; CDR2 reads LQKENI. DNA for the CDR3: TGTGCCAGCTCAGGATCACTCGAGGGAGAGACCCAGTACTTC. Translated: CASSGSLEGETQYF.

The V gene is TRBV4-1, the J gene TRBJ2-6; D is unclear. In germline, CDR1 is MGHRA, CDR2 YSYEKL. The V end was cut by 0 bases, the J end by 2 bases, with 5 bases between. The CDR3 is 15 amino acids. CDR3 residues: CASSQDLAGANVLTF. The CDR3 bases are TGCGCCAGCAGCCAAGATTTAGCTGGGGCCAACGTCCTGACTTTC.

This clonotype was seen more than once but under ten times. V is TRBV28 and J is TRBJ1-4; TRBD1 agrees at 7 bases. Unmatched junction bases numbered 10, after V lost 2 bases and J lost 7 bases. The CDR3 has 16 amino acids. From germline, CDR1 is MDHEN and CDR2 SYDVKM. CDR3: CASSLLPGQPGEKLFF. CDR3 nucleotides: TGTGCCAGCAGTTTACTGCCGGGACAGCCAGGTGAAAAACTGTTTTTT.

By share of the sample, this clonotype is medium-sized. This chain connects TRBV10-3 to TRBJ1-2, with TRBD1 identical over 8 bases. Germline V lookup: CDR1 ENHRY, CDR2 SYGVKD. CDR3 length equals 14 residues. Losses at the gene ends were 10 bases for V and 5 bases for J; bases not matched to a gene: 12. In nucleotides, the CDR3 is TGTGCCACCGGATCGGGACAGGACCCTTATGGCTACACCTTC. The encoded protein is CATGSGQDPYGYTF.

V is TRBV20-1 and J is TRBJ1-2; D is unresolved. The germline V and J ends were trimmed by 5 bases and 4 bases, with 14 bases remaining between them. The CDR3 has 13 residues. The germline V gene has CDR1 DFQATT and CDR2 SNEGSKA (reference sequence). This CDR3 is CSAPGVESYGYTF. The CDR3 nucleotides are TGCAGTGCTCCCGGAGTGGAATCCTATGGCTACACCTTC.

J is TRBJ1-2 and V is TRBV5-1; a possible D gene is TRBD1 (6 bases). The V end was cut by 1 base, the J end by 5 bases, with 9 bases between. Germline assignment: CDR1 SGHRS and CDR2 YFSETQ. The CDR3 loop spans 13 amino acids. The CDR3 region has the DNA TGCGCCAGCAGCTTGAACGGACAGTATGGCTACACCTTC. Protein product: CASSLNGQYGYTF. Based on the CDR3 plus reference TRBV5-1 and TRBJ1-2, the full variable domain is KAGVTQTPRYLIKTRGQQVTLSCSPISGHRSVSWYQQTPGQGLQFLFEYFSETQRNKGNFPGRFSGRQFSNSRSEMNVSTLELGDSALYLCASSLNGQYGYTFGSGTRLTVV.

The CDR3 loop reads CASNPLRGYETQYF. CDR3 nucleotides: TGTGCCAGCAACCCACTCAGGGGCTACGAGACCCAGTACTTC. The gene calls are TRBV11-2 and TRBJ2-5; a weak D match, TRBD1 (6 bases). The CDR3 loop spans 14 amino acids. Germline V lookup: CDR1 SGHAT, CDR2 FQNNGV. Trimming took 7 bases from V and 5 from J, leaving 17 bases between them.

This clonotype turned up a few times. The chain is built from TRBV29-1 and TRBJ2-1; 8 bases match TRBD1. The CDR3 extends over 12 amino acids. Germline values: CDR1 SQVTM, CDR2 ANQGSEA. Losses at the gene ends were 7 bases for V and 6 bases for J; bases not matched to a gene: 5. The CDR3 region is CSGVTGGNEQFF. DNA of the CDR3: TGCAGCGGCGTTACAGGGGGCAATGAGCAGTTCTTC.

The chain combines TRBV6-5 with TRBJ2-4; D call uncertain. The DNA end is more similar to TRBJ2-7, so the J call may be wrong. The CDR3 sequence is 13 residues long. CDR1 MNHEY and CDR2 SVGAGI come from the germline V gene. The CDR3 DNA sequence: TGTGCCAGCAGTACACCCGCAGGTTACGAGCAGTACTTC. Its translation is CASSTPAGYEQYF.

The chain employs TRBV4-3 and TRBJ2-6; 7 bases agree with TRBD2. Germline V CDR1 and CDR2: LGHNA, YSLEER. This CDR3 contains 23 residues. The J segment lost 2 bases and the V segment lost 4 bases, leaving 26 bases of the junction unmatched. CDR3 DNA: TGCGCCAGCAGCCCATTTCGAGCGGGGTTTAGCGCTACCGGAATGCCTGGGGCCAACGTCCTGACTTTC. It codes for CASSPFRAGFSATGMPGANVLTF.

The chain links TRBV11-2 to TRBJ2-1, with 8 bases lining up with TRBD2. CDR3 size: 16 residues. With 3 bases clipped from V and 0 bases from J, the junction kept 4 bases outside the gene matches. Germline V lookup: CDR1 SGHAT, CDR2 FQNNGV. CDR3 DNA: TGTGCCAGCAGCTTTACGGGAGGGAGCTCCTACAATGAGCAGTTCTTC. Its protein product is CASSFTGGSSYNEQFF.

This clonotype was observed at least ten times. This chain joins TRBV4-3 and TRBJ2-1; TRBD1 matches at 12 bases. CDR3 length: 16 residues. Germline V CDR1 and CDR2: LGHNA, YSLEER. The trim removed 0 bases at V and 6 bases at J, leaving 3 bases unmatched. The CDR3 region has the DNA TGCGCCAGCAGCCAAGAGGGACAGGGGGCGGTCAATGAGCAGTTCTTC. This encodes CASSQEGQGAVNEQFF.

The rearrangement links TRBV27 to TRBJ2-3; 11 bases map to TRBD2. Germline trimming cut 6 bases from V and 4 bases from J; bases unmatched to any gene: 12. The CDR3 sequence is 17 residues long. Germline V gene sequence: CDR1 MNHEY, CDR2 SMNVEV (reference sequence). DNA for the CDR3: TGTGCCAGCAGGCGGACTAGCGGGTGGGCGGGCGCAGATACGCAGTATTTT. Its translation is CASRRTSGWAGADTQYF.